Included here is one T cell receptor beta chain sequence, with context. Its antigen is undetermined. The authors ran a second PCR of roughly 6 to 11 cycles using a sample-barcoded 5' primer and a J-beta primer mix. Each sample provided no less than 2.5 million CDR3-containing paired-end reads. Each CDR3 protein is one row after TCRdb ran MiXCR on the 5' RACE reads. The data hold hundreds of thousands of distinct CDR3 sequences, with approximately 55% observed a single time. This entry is derived from a study of blood T cells in healthy people across ages. Across the whole study: About one barcoded TCR beta cDNA was captured per two T cells. Study findings and constraints: Getting older went along with TCR beta diversity per million T cells dropping roughly linearly. Compared with aged donors, long-lived donors showed fewer expanded clones, suggesting selection.

The J segment lost 6 bases and the V segment lost 1 base, leaving 6 bases of the junction unmatched. The germline CDR1 and CDR2 sequences are LGHDT and YNNKEL (reference sequence). This CDR3 contains 15 residues. Sequencing was done on a sample of blood. V gene TRBV3-1 combines with J gene TRBJ2-3; 8 bases fit TRBD2. The sequence came from a man of 80 years or more in good health. In DNA form, the CDR3 reads TGTGCCAGCAGCCAAGGAGGGACTAGGTCGGATACGCAGTATTTT. Amino acid sequence: CASSQGGTRSDTQYF.